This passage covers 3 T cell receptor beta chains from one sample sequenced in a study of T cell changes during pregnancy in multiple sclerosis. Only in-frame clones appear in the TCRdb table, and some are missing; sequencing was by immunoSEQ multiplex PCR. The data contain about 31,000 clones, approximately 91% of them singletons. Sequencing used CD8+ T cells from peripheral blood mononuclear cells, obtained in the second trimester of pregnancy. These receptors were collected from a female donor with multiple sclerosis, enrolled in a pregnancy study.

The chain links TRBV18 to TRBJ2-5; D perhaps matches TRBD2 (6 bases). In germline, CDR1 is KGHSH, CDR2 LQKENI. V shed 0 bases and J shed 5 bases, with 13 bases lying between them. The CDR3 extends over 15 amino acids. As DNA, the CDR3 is TGTGCCAGCTCACCACCGTTAGCGGCTGGGGAGACCCAGTACTTC. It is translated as CASSPPLAAGETQYF.

This CDR3 is CASSVSSGLAGGNEQFF. DNA of the CDR3: TGTGCCAGCAGCGTATCTTCGGGACTAGCGGGAGGCAATGAGCAGTTCTTC. This chain uses TRBV9 with TRBJ2-1, with TRBD2 matching over 15 bases. Germline assignment: CDR1 SGDLS and CDR2 YYNGEE. CDR3 length equals 17 residues. The V gene end was trimmed by 1 base and the J gene end by 6 bases; junction bases not matched to a gene: 5.

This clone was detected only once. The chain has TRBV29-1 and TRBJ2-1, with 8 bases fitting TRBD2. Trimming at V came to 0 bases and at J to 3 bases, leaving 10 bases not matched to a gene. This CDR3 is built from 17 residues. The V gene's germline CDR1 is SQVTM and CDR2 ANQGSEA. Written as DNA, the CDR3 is TGCAGCGTTGAAGAGGGCGGACTAGCCGATATCTACAATGAGCAGTTCTTC. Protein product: CSVEEGGLADIYNEQFF.